This is a list of T cell receptor beta chains from one sample in a study of cytomegalovirus exposure and HLA in healthy donors. Clones were read by immunoSEQ multiplex PCR, and TCRdb kept only the in-frame ones, dropping some. The table shows roughly 100,000 clones, with around 77% occurring only once. Sequenced sample: PBMCs. These receptor sequences come from a male donor in good health and CMV-seropositive. The CDR3 runs from the conserved cysteine through the conserved F or W. The order of the fields is V gene, J gene, D gene, clone size, CDR3 protein, CDR3 DNA. The D gene is left open where the match is weak. Clone size is shown for a subset of rows, as once, few, many or a class of expanded clone.

TRBV28	TRBJ2-7	TRBD1	NA	CASSLSNRGFSYEQYF	TGTGCCAGCAGTTTATCCAACAGGGGCTTCTCCTACGAGCAGTACTTC
TRBV7-2	TRBJ2-7	TRBD1	NA	CASSLGQGTEQYF	TGTGCCAGCAGTCTCGGACAGGGGACCGAGCAGTACTTC
TRBV9	TRBJ2-5	NA	NA	CASSVGLQETQYF	TGTGCCAGCAGCGTAGGACTCCAAGAGACCCAGTACTTC
TRBV19	TRBJ2-7	TRBD1	NA	CASSPRGQGGYEQYF	TGTGCCAGTAGTCCCCGAGGACAGGGGGGCTACGAGCAGTACTTC
TRBV11-2	TRBJ2-3	NA	NA	CASSLDRGRSDTQYF	TGTGCCAGCAGCTTAGATCGAGGGAGGTCGGATACGCAGTATTTT
TRBV9	TRBJ2-7	NA	few	CASSGYGGCKSYEQYF	TGTGCCAGCAGCGGTTATGGGGGCTGCAAGTCCTACGAGCAGTACTTC
TRBV5-1	TRBJ2-1	TRBD1	few	CASSLGLTGSFSYNEQFF	TGCGCCAGCAGCTTGGGCCTGACAGGGTCCTTCTCCTACAATGAGCAGTTCTTC
TRBV19	TRBJ2-2	TRBD2	NA	CASRTRTSGAGGELFF	TGTGCCAGTAGAACCCGGACTAGCGGGGCGGGGGGGGAGCTGTTTTTT
TRBV5-6	TRBJ2-7	TRBD2	NA	CASSPGLAGGGEEQYF	TGTGCCAGCAGCCCGGGACTAGCGGGAGGGGGGGAGGAGCAGTACTTC
TRBV21-1	TRBJ2-5	NA	NA	CASSESSGKKTQYF	TGTGCCAGCAGCGAATCTAGCGGGAAAAAGACCCAGTACTTC
TRBV28	TRBJ2-6	NA	NA	CASASGAGANVLTF	TGTGCCAGCGCCTCGGGGGCTGGGGCCAACGTCCTGACTTTC
TRBV7-6	TRBJ2-3	TRBD2	NA	CASSPRTSGSGDTQYF	TGTGCCAGCAGCCCCAGGACTAGCGGGAGTGGAGATACGCAGTATTTT
TRBV5-1	TRBJ2-7	NA	NA	CASSPGEGTDEQYF	TGCGCCAGCAGCCCCGGTGAGGGTACCGACGAGCAGTACTTC
TRBV7-6	TRBJ2-5	NA	NA	CASSLAPSETQYF	TGTGCCAGCAGCTTAGCGCCTAGCGAGACCCAGTACTTC
TRBV27	TRBJ1-1	NA	NA	CASSLSTAGNTEAFF	TGTGCCAGCAGTTTGAGTACAGCGGGTAACACTGAAGCTTTCTTT
TRBV6-4	TRBJ1-5	NA	NA	CASSEAGRSNQPQHF	TGTGCCAGCAGTGAAGCGGGCCGCAGCAATCAGCCCCAGCATTTT
TRBV19	TRBJ2-1	TRBD2	NA	CASSISREVVQQFF	TGTGCCAGTAGTATTTCCCGGGAGGTGGTCCAGCAGTTCTTC
TRBV11-2	TRBJ1-1	NA	few	CASSLERGGQAFF	TGTGCCAGCAGCTTAGAACGGGGAGGCCAAGCTTTCTTT
TRBV11-3	TRBJ2-1	TRBD2	NA	CASSPGTSGGDEQFF	TGTGCCAGCAGCCCAGGGACTAGCGGGGGGGATGAGCAGTTCTTC
TRBV10-2	TRBJ2-2	TRBD2	NA	CASNLAGVHTGELFF	TGCGCCAGCAACCTAGCGGGAGTTCACACCGGGGAGCTGTTTTTT
TRBV27	TRBJ2-3	NA	NA	CASSFSTSVSTDTQYF	TGTGCCAGCAGTTTTTCAACTAGTGTCAGCACAGATACGCAGTATTTT
TRBV5-1	TRBJ1-1	TRBD1	NA	CASSSGTGWATEAFF	TGCGCCAGCAGCTCCGGGACAGGGTGGGCCACTGAAGCTTTCTTT
TRBV29-1	TRBJ2-7	TRBD1	NA	CSVPGQGASEQYF	TGCAGCGTCCCCGGACAGGGGGCAAGCGAGCAGTACTTC
TRBV28	TRBJ1-2	TRBD1	NA	CASSSGQGGEGYTF	TGTGCCAGCAGTTCAGGACAGGGTGGGGAAGGCTACACCTTC
TRBV5-4	TRBJ2-1	NA	NA	CASSQSPWRYNEQFF	TGTGCCAGCAGCCAGAGCCCCTGGAGGTACAATGAGCAGTTCTTC
TRBV5-1	TRBJ2-7	TRBD1	NA	CASSLGQGAYEQYF	TGCGCCAGCAGCTTGGGACAGGGGGCCTACGAGCAGTACTTC
TRBV18	TRBJ2-4	NA	NA	CASSPFGVDGGSQYF	TGTGCCAGCTCACCATTTGGAGTGGATGGGGGCAGTCAGTACTTC
TRBV2	TRBJ2-1	TRBD2	once	CASSEGLADYNEQFF	TGTGCCAGCAGCGAGGGACTAGCGGATTACAATGAGCAGTTCTTC
TRBV4-3	TRBJ2-1	NA	NA	CASSQEYIPDEQFF	TGCGCCAGCAGCCAAGAATACATCCCCGATGAGCAGTTCTTC
TRBV19	TRBJ2-1	NA	NA	CASSMGPLSNEQFF	TGTGCCAGTAGTATGGGGCCCCTTAGCAATGAGCAGTTCTTC
TRBV6-6	TRBJ2-1	TRBD1	NA	CASSTTQGPLYNEQFF	TGTGCCAGCAGTACCACACAGGGGCCCCTCTACAATGAGCAGTTCTTC
TRBV23-1	TRBJ1-1	NA	NA	CASSQPRAQGRNTEAFF	TGCGCCAGCAGTCAGCCACGAGCCCAGGGAAGGAACACTGAAGCTTTCTTT
TRBV27	TRBJ2-7	NA	NA	CASSWGRVYEQYF	TGTGCCAGCAGCTGGGGCAGGGTCTACGAGCAGTACTTC
TRBV7-2	TRBJ1-3	NA	NA	CASSQVGNTIYF	TGTGCCAGCAGCCAGGTTGGAAACACCATATATTTT
TRBV18	TRBJ2-5	TRBD1	NA	CASSRSGQGIMQETQYF	TGTGCCAGCTCACGATCGGGACAGGGTATAATGCAAGAGACCCAGTACTTC
TRBV19	TRBJ2-3	TRBD2	NA	CASNSRTSGRDTQYF	TGTGCCAGTAATAGTAGGACTAGCGGGAGAGATACGCAGTATTTT
TRBV19	TRBJ2-3	NA	NA	CASRGGASGTDTQYF	TGTGCCAGTAGGGGGGGGGCTAGTGGCACAGATACGCAGTATTTT
TRBV5-6	TRBJ2-1	TRBD2	NA	CASSSSGGSSYNEQFF	TGTGCCAGCAGCTCTAGCGGAGGGAGCTCCTACAATGAGCAGTTCTTC
TRBV19	TRBJ2-7	TRBD2	NA	CASSIRWLAGYEQYF	TGTGCCAGTAGTATACGCTGGCTAGCGGGGTACGAGCAGTACTTC
TRBV5-1	TRBJ2-6	NA	NA	CASSLSLSGANVLTF	TGCGCCAGCAGCTTGTCCCTCTCTGGGGCCAACGTCCTGACTTTC
TRBV7-9	TRBJ2-2	NA	NA	CASSFGNTAGELFF	TGTGCCAGCAGCTTCGGGAACACCGCCGGGGAGCTGTTTTTT
TRBV19	TRBJ2-2	TRBD2	few	CASSKLAGVNTGELFF	TGTGCCAGTAGCAAACTAGCGGGAGTGAACACCGGGGAGCTGTTTTTT
TRBV9	TRBJ2-1	NA	NA	CASSVGLPGNEQFF	TGTGCCAGCAGCGTAGGCCTGCCGGGAAATGAGCAGTTCTTC
TRBV29-1	TRBJ2-2	TRBD2	NA	CSVPTSGRTGELFF	TGCAGCGTCCCGACTAGCGGGAGGACCGGGGAGCTGTTTTTT
TRBV9	TRBJ1-4	NA	NA	CASSPGQINEKLFF	TGTGCCAGCAGCCCCGGACAGATTAATGAAAAACTGTTTTTT
TRBV5-1	TRBJ1-2	TRBD1	NA	CASSLAPTGGTDVYTF	TGCGCCAGCAGCTTGGCCCCGACAGGGGGAACGGATGTCTACACCTTC
TRBV5-1	TRBJ2-5	TRBD2	NA	CASSQKKLADDQETQYF	TGCGCCAGCAGCCAGAAGAAACTAGCGGACGATCAAGAGACCCAGTACTTC
TRBV5-4	TRBJ2-2	TRBD1	NA	CASSPDRGPSTGELFF	TGTGCCAGCAGTCCTGACAGGGGGCCAAGCACCGGGGAGCTGTTTTTT
TRBV11-2	TRBJ2-3	TRBD2	NA	CASSSRLAGVSTDTQYF	TGTGCCAGCAGCTCGAGACTAGCGGGTGTTTCCACAGATACGCAGTATTTT
TRBV9	TRBJ2-1	TRBD2	NA	CASSPLGLKLGLDYNEQFF	TGTGCCAGCAGCCCCTTAGGTCTAAAACTGGGACTAGACTACAATGAGCAGTTCTTC
TRBV30	TRBJ1-1	NA	NA	CAWGGWGSTEAFF	TGTGCCTGGGGCGGGTGGGGATCCACTGAAGCTTTCTTT
TRBV6-1	TRBJ1-4	NA	NA	CASSEFGTLFEKLFF	TGTGCCAGCAGTGAATTTGGGACACTGTTTGAAAAACTGTTTTTT
TRBV7-6	TRBJ2-7	TRBD2	NA	CASSLEAAGGSGGSYEQYF	TGTGCCAGCAGCTTAGAAGCGGCGGGAGGGTCTGGGGGCTCCTACGAGCAGTACTTC
TRBV9	TRBJ2-7	TRBD2	once	CASSRRAGENYEQYF	TGTGCCAGCAGCCGTCGAGCGGGAGAAAATTACGAGCAGTACTTC
TRBV7-2	TRBJ1-2	TRBD1	NA	CASSPYPGGAGYTF	TGTGCCAGCAGCCCCTACCCAGGGGGTGCTGGCTACACCTTC